This T cell receptor beta chain was documented in a study of beta chain features in type 1 diabetes. General study findings and limits: When Type 1 diabetes patients were examined, their TCRB CDR3s proved moderately but significantly shorter in all four CD4+ subsets. Patients' naive, central memory and Treg TCRB repertoires seemed closer to one another than those of healthy donors.

Looked up from germline, CDR1 is SGHVS and CDR2 is FNYEAQ. V was clipped by 1 base and J by 8 bases, with 9 bases between them. CDR3 length equals 13 residues. This clone occurred a few times. Its antigen is still unknown. Expressed TCRB transcripts were sequenced because the entire RNA isolate underwent reverse transcription. The average read count of naive, central memory and regulatory T cell samples was a few million. Profiled with immunoSEQ multiplex PCR; TCRdb holds only in-frame clones, not every one. The sample contains under 400,000 clones, about 12% of which appear only once. Sequencing was carried out using naive CD4+ T cells from blood. The source of this sequence is a young man in good health. The J gene is TRBJ2-1, the V gene TRBV7-6; D is possibly TRBD1 (6 bases). CDR3 protein: CASSLGPGDEQFF. The CDR3 DNA reads as TGTGCCAGCAGCTTAGGACCAGGGGATGAGCAGTTCTTC. Drawing the rest from reference TRBV7-6 and TRBJ2-1, the complete variable domain is GAGVSQSPRYKVTKRGQDVALRCDPISGHVSLYWYRQALGQGPEFLTYFNYEAQQDKSGLPNDRFSAERPEGSISTLTIQRTEQRDSAMYRCASSLGPGDEQFFGPGTRLTVL.